These T cell receptor beta chains were read from a single sample in a study of blood T cell repertoires in COVID-19. Data came from immunoSEQ multiplex PCR; TCRdb stores just in-frame clones and leaves some out. The sample includes a few hundred thousand clones, roughly four fifths seen only once; the top ten take approximately 3.6%. Sequencing used PBMCs or T cells enriched from blood (not recorded which). The receptors here all came from a man aged 50 to 59 who had recovered from COVID-19. Each CDR3 is given with its conserved first and last residue. D genes are given only for firm matches. Only some rows state a clone size, as once, few, many or a class for expanded clones.

J gene | V gene | D gene | clone size | CDR3 protein | CDR3 DNA
TRBJ2-2 | TRBV6-5 | TRBD2 | NA | CASSYPTQRGTGELFF | TGTGCCAGCAGTTACCCCACCCAGCGGGGCACCGGGGAGCTGTTTTTT
TRBJ1-2 | TRBV5-1 | TRBD1 | NA | CASRMTQGAQGYTF | TGCGCCAGCCGCATGACACAGGGGGCGCAAGGCTACACCTTC
TRBJ1-3 | TRBV6-5 | NA | NA | CASTHGHSGNTIYF | TGTGCCAGCACCCATGGGCACTCTGGAAACACCATATATTTT
TRBJ2-3 | TRBV16 | NA | NA | CASSHSSTDTQYF | TGTGCCAGCAGCCACTCCAGCACAGATACGCAGTATTTT
TRBJ1-5 | TRBV5-7 | TRBD1 | NA | CASVVSPGQTPYSNQPQHF | TGTGCCAGCGTCGTGTCCCCGGGACAGACTCCTTATAGCAATCAGCCCCAGCATTTT
TRBJ1-5 | TRBV7-6 | NA | NA | CASSLEADRGPQHF | TGTGCCAGCAGCTTAGAAGCAGACCGAGGGCCCCAGCATTTT
TRBJ2-7 | TRBV6-5 | NA | NA | CASSPQGRSYEQYF | TGTGCCAGCAGCCCCCAGGGCAGATCCTACGAGCAGTACTTC
TRBJ2-5 | TRBV14 | NA | NA | CASSLDGEETQYF | TGTGCCAGCAGCCTAGACGGAGAAGAGACCCAGTACTTC
TRBJ2-1 | TRBV9 | TRBD2 | NA | CASSVVRSGRVYEQFF | TGTGCCAGCAGCGTAGTTCGGTCCGGGAGGGTATATGAGCAGTTCTTC
TRBJ1-2 | TRBV11-2 | TRBD1 | NA | CASSPTTRDRAHGYTF | TGTGCCAGCAGCCCAACCACGAGAGACAGGGCACACGGCTACACCTTC
TRBJ1-2 | TRBV5-1 | NA | NA | CASSFGGANPNYGYTF | TGCGCCAGCAGCTTTGGGGGGGCAAATCCTAACTATGGCTACACCTTC
TRBJ2-1 | TRBV2 | NA | NA | CASSERRAGDEQFF | TGTGCCAGCAGTGAACGGCGGGCCGGCGATGAGCAGTTCTTC
TRBJ2-7 | TRBV19 | TRBD2 | NA | CASSAWERGDEQYF | TGTGCCAGTAGTGCCTGGGAGCGGGGGGACGAGCAGTACTTC
TRBJ1-4 | TRBV6-1 | NA | NA | CASNNPGVGEKLFF | TGTGCCAGCAACAACCCGGGGGTGGGGGAAAAACTGTTTTTT
TRBJ1-2 | TRBV13 | NA | NA | CASSLGRGDYGYTF | TGTGCCAGCAGCTTAGGCCGGGGGGACTATGGCTACACCTTC
TRBJ1-1 | TRBV9 | NA | once | CASSGSEAFF | TGTGCCAGCAGCGGGAGTGAAGCTTTCTTT
TRBJ2-7 | TRBV7-6 | NA | NA | CASSPEAGPYEQYF | TGTGCCAGCAGCCCCGAGGCGGGGCCCTACGAGCAGTACTTC
TRBJ2-7 | TRBV18 | TRBD1 | once | CASSPTGIYEQYF | TGTGCCAGCTCACCGACAGGGATATACGAGCAGTACTTC
TRBJ1-6 | TRBV28 | TRBD1 | NA | CASSLAWQGGSPLHF | TGTGCCAGCAGTTTAGCTTGGCAGGGGGGATCACCCCTCCACTTT
TRBJ2-7 | TRBV7-8 | NA | NA | CASSSEGYNEQYF | TGTGCCAGCAGCTCAGAGGGTTACAACGAGCAGTACTTC
TRBJ2-5 | TRBV5-1 | TRBD1 | NA | CASSNGQGLQETQYF | TGCGCCAGCAGCAATGGACAGGGCCTCCAAGAGACCCAGTACTTC
TRBJ2-6 | TRBV7-8 | TRBD2 | NA | CASSLVDDSGRRSGANVLTF | TGTGCCAGCAGCTTAGTTGACGATAGCGGGAGGAGGTCTGGGGCCAACGTCCTGACTTTC
TRBJ1-4 | TRBV5-4 | NA | NA | CASSLAGPNEKLFF | TGTGCCAGCAGCCTAGCCGGGCCCAATGAAAAACTGTTTTTT
TRBJ2-7 | TRBV5-6 | TRBD1 | NA | CASSPIGQGPYEQYF | TGTGCCAGCAGCCCGATTGGACAGGGTCCTTACGAGCAGTACTTC
TRBJ1-5 | TRBV23-1 | TRBD1 | few | CASSHPGQFNQPQHF | TGCGCCAGCAGTCACCCGGGACAGTTCAATCAGCCCCAGCATTTT
TRBJ1-2 | TRBV2 | NA | NA | CASRGGGVNYGYTF | TGTGCCAGCCGGGGCGGGGGAGTAAACTATGGCTACACCTTC
TRBJ2-7 | TRBV24-1 | NA | NA | CATSDPGRQGQYF | TGTGCCACCAGTGACCCTGGACGGCAGGGGCAGTACTTC
TRBJ2-3 | TRBV7-2 | TRBD2 | NA | CASSLELAVNTDTQYF | TGTGCCAGCAGCTTAGAGCTAGCGGTGAACACAGATACGCAGTATTTT